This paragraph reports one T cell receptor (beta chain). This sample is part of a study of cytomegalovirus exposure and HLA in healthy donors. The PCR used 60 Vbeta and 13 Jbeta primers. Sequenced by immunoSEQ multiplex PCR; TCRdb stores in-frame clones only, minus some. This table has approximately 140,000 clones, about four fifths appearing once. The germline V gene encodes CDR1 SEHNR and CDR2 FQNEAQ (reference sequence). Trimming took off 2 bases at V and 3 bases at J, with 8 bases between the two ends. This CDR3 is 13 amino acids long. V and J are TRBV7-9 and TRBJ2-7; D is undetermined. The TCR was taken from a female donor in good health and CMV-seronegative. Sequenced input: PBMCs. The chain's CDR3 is CASSLTGFYEQYF. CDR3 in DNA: TGTGCCAGCAGCTTAACCGGGTTCTACGAGCAGTACTTC.